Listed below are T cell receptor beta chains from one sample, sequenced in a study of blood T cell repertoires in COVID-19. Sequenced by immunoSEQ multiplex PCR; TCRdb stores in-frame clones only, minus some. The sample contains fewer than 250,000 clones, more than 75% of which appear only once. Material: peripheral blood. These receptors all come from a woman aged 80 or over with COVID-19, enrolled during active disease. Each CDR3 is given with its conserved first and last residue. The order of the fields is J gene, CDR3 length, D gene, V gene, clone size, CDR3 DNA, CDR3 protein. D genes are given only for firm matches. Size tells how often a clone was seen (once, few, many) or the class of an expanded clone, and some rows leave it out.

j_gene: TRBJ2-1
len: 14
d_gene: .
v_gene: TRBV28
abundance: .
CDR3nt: TGTGCCAGCAGTTTTCTGGAGGGTTTCAATGAGCAGTTCTTC
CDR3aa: CASSFLEGFNEQFF

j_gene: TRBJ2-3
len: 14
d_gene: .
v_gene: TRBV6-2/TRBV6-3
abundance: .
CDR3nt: TGTGCCAGCAGTTTGTACAGTAGCACAGATACGCAGTATTTT
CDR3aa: CASSLYSSTDTQYF

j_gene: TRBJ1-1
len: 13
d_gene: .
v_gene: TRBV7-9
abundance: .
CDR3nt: TGTGCCAGCAGCTCGAAGGGAGGTACTGAAGCTTTCTTT
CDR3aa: CASSSKGGTEAFF

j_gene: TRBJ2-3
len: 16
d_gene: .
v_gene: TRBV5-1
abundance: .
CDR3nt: TGCGCCAGCAGCTCTGGAGGTCCCCCGGCCCCAGATACGCAGTATTTT
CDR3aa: CASSSGGPPAPDTQYF

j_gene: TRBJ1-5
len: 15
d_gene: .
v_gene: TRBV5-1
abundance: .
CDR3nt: TGCGCCAGCAGCCCGGGATCGGGTAGCAATCAGCCCCAGCATTTT
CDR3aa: CASSPGSGSNQPQHF

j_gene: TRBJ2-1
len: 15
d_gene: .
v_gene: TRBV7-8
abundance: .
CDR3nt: TGTGCCAGCATATGGCGGGGGACATCCTACAATGAGCAGTTCTTC
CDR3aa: CASIWRGTSYNEQFF

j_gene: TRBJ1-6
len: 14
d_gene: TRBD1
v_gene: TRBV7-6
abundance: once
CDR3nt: TGTGCCAGCAGCCGGGGACAGACTAATTCACCCCTCCACTTT
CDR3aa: CASSRGQTNSPLHF

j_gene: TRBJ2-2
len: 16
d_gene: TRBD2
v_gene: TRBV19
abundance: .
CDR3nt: TGTGCCAGTAGTGCCTCCGGGACTAGCGTCACCGGGGAGCTGTTTTTT
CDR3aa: CASSASGTSVTGELFF

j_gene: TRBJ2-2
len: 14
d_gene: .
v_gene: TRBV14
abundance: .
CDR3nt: TGTGCCAGCAGCCAAGTCGTATACACCGGGGAGCTGTTTTTT
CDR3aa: CASSQVVYTGELFF

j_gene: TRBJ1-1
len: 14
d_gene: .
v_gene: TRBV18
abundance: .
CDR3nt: TGTGCCACCCACGGTGGGGGCATGGCCACTGAAGCTTTCTTT
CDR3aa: CATHGGGMATEAFF

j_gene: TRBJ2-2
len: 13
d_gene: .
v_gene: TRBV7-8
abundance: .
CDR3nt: TGTGCCAGCACAGACAGGTCCGGCGGGGAGCTGTTTTTT
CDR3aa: CASTDRSGGELFF

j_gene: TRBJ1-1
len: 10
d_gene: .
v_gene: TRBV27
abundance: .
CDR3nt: TGTGCCAGCAGTGCTCCAACTGAGGGCTTT
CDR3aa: CASSAPTEGF

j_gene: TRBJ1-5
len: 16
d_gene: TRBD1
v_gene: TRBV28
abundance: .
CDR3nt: TGTGCCAGCAGATCCGGGACAGGGCATAGCAATCAGCCCCAGCATTTT
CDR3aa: CASRSGTGHSNQPQHF

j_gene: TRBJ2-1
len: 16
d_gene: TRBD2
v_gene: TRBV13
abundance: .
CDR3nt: TGTGCCAGCAGGGCGTGGGGGGGAAGCTCCTACAATGAGCAGTTCTTC
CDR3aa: CASRAWGGSSYNEQFF

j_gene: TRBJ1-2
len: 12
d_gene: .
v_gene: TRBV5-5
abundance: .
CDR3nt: TGTGCCAGCAGCTTGTTGGTGGAGGGCTACACCTTC
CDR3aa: CASSLLVEGYTF

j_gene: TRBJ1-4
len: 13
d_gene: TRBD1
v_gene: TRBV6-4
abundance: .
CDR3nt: TGTGCCGCCAGGACAGGAACTAATGAAAAACTGTTTTTT
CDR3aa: CAARTGTNEKLFF

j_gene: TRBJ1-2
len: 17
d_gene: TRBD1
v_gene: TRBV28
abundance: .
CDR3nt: TGTGCCAGCAGTCTAAGGCGGACAGGGATAAATAACTATGGCTACACCTTC
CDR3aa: CASSLRRTGINNYGYTF

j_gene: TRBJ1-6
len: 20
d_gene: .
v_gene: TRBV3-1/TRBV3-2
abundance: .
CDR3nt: TGTGCCAGCAGCCCTGGGGGGGGTGGCACAGGTAGCTCCTATAATTCACCCCTCCACTTT
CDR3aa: CASSPGGGGTGSSYNSPLHF

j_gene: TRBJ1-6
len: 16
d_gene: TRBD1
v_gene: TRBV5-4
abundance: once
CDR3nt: TGTGCCAGCAGCCCCCCCGCGGGACAGGGAAATTCACCCCTCCACTTT
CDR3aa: CASSPPAGQGNSPLHF

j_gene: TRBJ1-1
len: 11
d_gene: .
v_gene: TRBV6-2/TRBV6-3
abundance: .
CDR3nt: TGTGCCAGCAGTCGGTTTCCTGAAGCTTTCTTT
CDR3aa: CASSRFPEAFF

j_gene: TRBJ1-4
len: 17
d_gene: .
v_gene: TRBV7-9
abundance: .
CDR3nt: TGTGCCAGCACCTACCGTACTACTGTAGTAACTAATGAAAAACTGTTTTTT
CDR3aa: CASTYRTTVVTNEKLFF

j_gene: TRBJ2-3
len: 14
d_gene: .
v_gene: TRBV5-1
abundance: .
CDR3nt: TGCGCCAGCAAAAGGGGGGGGTCCACAGATACGCAGTATTTT
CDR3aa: CASKRGGSTDTQYF

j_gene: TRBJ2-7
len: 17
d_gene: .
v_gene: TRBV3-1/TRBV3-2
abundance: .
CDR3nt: TGTGCCAGCAGCCAAGTAGTCTCGGTGGACAGCTCCTACGAGCAGTACTTC
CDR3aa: CASSQVVSVDSSYEQYF

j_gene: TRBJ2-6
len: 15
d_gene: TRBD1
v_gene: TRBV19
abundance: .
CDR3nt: TGTGCCAGTAGACCGGACAGGGCCGGGGCCAACGTCCTGACTTTC
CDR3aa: CASRPDRAGANVLTF

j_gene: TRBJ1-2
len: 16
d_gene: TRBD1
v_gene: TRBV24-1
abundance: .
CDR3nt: TGTGCCACCAGTACCAAACCGGGACAGGGGTACTATGGCTACACCTTC
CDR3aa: CATSTKPGQGYYGYTF

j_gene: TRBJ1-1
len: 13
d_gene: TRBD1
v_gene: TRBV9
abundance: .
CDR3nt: TGTGCCAGCAGCCAACAGGGGGCGACTGAAGCTTTCTTT
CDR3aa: CASSQQGATEAFF

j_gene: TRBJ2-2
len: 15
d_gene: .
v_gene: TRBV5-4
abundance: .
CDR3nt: TGTGCCAGCAGCTACCGGACTACCGACACCGGGGAGCTGTTTTTT
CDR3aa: CASSYRTTDTGELFF

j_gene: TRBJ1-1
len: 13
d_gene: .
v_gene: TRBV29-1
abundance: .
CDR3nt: TGCAACGTTGAATTGCAGGGTAGGACTGAAGCTTTCTTT
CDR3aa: CNVELQGRTEAFF

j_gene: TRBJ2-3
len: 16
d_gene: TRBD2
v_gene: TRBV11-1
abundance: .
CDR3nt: TGTGCCAGCAGCTACCGACTAGCGGGTAGCACAGATACGCAGTATTTT
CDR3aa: CASSYRLAGSTDTQYF

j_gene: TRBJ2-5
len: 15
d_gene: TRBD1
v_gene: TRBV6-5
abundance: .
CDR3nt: TGTGCCAGCATCTCACGACAGGGGTACCAAGAGACCCAGTACTTC
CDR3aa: CASISRQGYQETQYF

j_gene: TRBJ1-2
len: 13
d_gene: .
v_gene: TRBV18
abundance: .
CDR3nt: TGTGCCAGCTCGGAGGACAGTTCTCGAGGCTACACCTTC
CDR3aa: CASSEDSSRGYTF

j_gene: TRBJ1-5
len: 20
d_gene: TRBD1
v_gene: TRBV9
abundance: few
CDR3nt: TGTGCCAGCAGCGTCTGGATTAGGACAGGGGATGAACTTAGCAATCAGCCCCAGCATTTT
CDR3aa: CASSVWIRTGDELSNQPQHF

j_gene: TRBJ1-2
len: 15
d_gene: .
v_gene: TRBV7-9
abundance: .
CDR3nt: TGTGCCAGCAGCTTAGCCGGGGCTCGCGGGATTGGCTACACCTTC
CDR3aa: CASSLAGARGIGYTF